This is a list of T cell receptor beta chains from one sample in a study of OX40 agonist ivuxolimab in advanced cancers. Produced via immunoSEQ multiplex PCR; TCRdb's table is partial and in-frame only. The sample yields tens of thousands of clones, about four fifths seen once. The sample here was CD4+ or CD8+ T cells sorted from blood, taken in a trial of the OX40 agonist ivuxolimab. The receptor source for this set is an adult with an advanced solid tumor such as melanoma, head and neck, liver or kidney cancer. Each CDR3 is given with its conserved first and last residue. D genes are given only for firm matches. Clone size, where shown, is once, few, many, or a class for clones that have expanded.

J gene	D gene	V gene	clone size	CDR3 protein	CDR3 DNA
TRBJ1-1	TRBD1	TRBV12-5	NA	CASGLVPNGRGGTEAFF	TGTGCTAGTGGTTTGGTACCCAATGGCAGGGGGGGGACTGAAGCTTTCTTT
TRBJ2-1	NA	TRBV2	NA	CASSLLVGSYNEQFF	TGTGCCAGCAGCCTGTTAGTGGGCTCCTACAATGAGCAGTTCTTC
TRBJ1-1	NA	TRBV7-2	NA	CASSSNRAGEAFF	TGTGCCAGCAGCTCGAACAGGGCGGGGGAAGCTTTCTTT
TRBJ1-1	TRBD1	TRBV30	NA	CAWQGQGNTEAFF	TGTGCCTGGCAAGGACAGGGGAACACTGAAGCTTTCTTT
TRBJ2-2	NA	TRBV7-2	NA	CASSPAPQGNTGELFF	TGTGCCAGCAGCCCCGCCCCCCAGGGGAACACCGGGGAGCTGTTTTTT
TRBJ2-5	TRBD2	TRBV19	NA	CASMSGSMVETQYF	TGTGCCAGTATGAGCGGGAGTATGGTGGAGACCCAGTACTTC
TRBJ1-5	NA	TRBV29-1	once	CSVQTANQPQHF	TGCAGCGTTCAGACAGCCAATCAGCCCCAGCATTTT
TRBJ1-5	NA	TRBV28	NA	CASSRLRKGNQPQHF	TGTGCCAGCAGCCGCCTCCGGAAGGGCAATCAGCCCCAGCATTTT
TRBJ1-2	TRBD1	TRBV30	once	CAWWDRGRQNGYTF	TGTGCCTGGTGGGACAGGGGGCGCCAGAATGGCTACACCTTC
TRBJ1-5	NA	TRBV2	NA	CASSPGTRYQPQHF	TGTGCCAGCAGCCCCGGGACAAGATATCAGCCCCAGCATTTT
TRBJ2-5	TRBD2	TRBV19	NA	CASSIDPAGVETQYF	TGTGCCAGTAGTATAGACCCGGCGGGAGTAGAGACCCAGTACTTC
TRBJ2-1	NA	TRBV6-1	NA	CASSEQFSYNEQFF	TGTGCCAGCAGTGAACAGTTCTCCTACAATGAGCAGTTCTTC
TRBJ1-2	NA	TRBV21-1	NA	CASSNQGATF	TGTGCCAGCAGCAATCAGGGAGCCACCTTC
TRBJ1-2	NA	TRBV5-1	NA	CASSLAVNYGYTF	TGCGCCAGCAGCTTGGCGGTGAACTATGGCTACACCTTC
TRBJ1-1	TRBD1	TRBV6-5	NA	CASRSTGGTEAFF	TGTGCCAGCAGGTCGACAGGGGGCACTGAAGCTTTCTTT
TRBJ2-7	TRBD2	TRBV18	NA	CASSPTSGGRYEQYF	TGTGCCAGCTCGCCTACTAGCGGGGGCCGGTACGAGCAGTACTTC
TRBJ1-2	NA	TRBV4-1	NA	CASSQAGQIYGYTF	TGCGCCAGCAGCCAAGCCGGACAGATCTATGGCTACACCTTC
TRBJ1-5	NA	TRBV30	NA	CAWTGTGSNQPQHF	TGTGCCTGGACCGGGACGGGTAGCAATCAGCCCCAGCATTTT
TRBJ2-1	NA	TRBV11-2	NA	CASSSGTPLREQFF	TGTGCCAGCAGCTCCGGGACTCCCCTGAGGGAGCAGTTCTTC
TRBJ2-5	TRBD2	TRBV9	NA	CASSAGGETQYF	TGTGCCAGCAGCGCGGGAGGAGAGACCCAGTACTTC
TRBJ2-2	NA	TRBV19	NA	CASSRTSNTGELFF	TGTGCCAGTAGTCGGACATCGAACACCGGGGAGCTGTTTTTT
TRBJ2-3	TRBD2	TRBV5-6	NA	CASSPGGGSTDTQYF	TGTGCCAGCAGCCCCGGGGGGGGAAGCACAGATACGCAGTATTTT
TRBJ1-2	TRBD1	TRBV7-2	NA	CASSLGPGLQGALDYGYTF	TGTGCCAGCAGCTTAGGGCCCGGGTTGCAGGGGGCTTTAGACTATGGCTACACCTTC
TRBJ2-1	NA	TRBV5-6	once	CASSSTLGGEQFF	TGTGCCAGCAGCTCCACGCTCGGGGGTGAGCAGTTCTTC
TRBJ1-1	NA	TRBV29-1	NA	CSVLPGVSTEAFF	TGCAGCGTTCTCCCAGGGGTCAGCACTGAAGCTTTCTTT
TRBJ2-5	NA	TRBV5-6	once	CASSPRAMEETQYF	TGTGCCAGCAGCCCAAGGGCAATGGAAGAGACCCAGTACTTC
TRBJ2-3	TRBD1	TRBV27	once	CASSLDRGTDTQYF	TGTGCCAGCAGTCTGGACAGGGGAACAGATACGCAGTATTTT
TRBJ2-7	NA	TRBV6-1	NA	CASSERQGYEQYF	TGTGCCAGCAGTGAGCGGCAGGGGTACGAGCAGTACTTC
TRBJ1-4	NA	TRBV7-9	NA	CASSLGDEKLFF	TGTGCCAGCAGCTTAGGAGATGAAAAACTGTTTTTT
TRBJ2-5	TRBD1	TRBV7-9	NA	CASSLGTGGWETQYF	TGTGCCAGCAGCTTAGGGACAGGGGGCTGGGAGACCCAGTACTTC
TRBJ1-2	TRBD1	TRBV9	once	CASTKAGDRATYGYTF	TGTGCCAGCACCAAGGCCGGGGACAGGGCGACCTATGGCTACACCTTC
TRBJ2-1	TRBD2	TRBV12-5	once	CASGLVRLFGAGGTTYNEQFF	TGTGCTAGTGGTTTGGTACGGCTCTTTGGGGCGGGAGGGACAACCTACAATGAGCAGTTCTTC
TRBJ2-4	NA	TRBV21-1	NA	CASSPPKVELAKNIQYF	TGTGCCAGCAGCCCCCCTAAGGTAGAACTAGCCAAAAACATTCAGTACTTC
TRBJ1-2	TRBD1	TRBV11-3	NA	CASSPDRNYGYTF	TGTGCCAGCAGCCCGGACAGGAACTATGGCTACACCTTC
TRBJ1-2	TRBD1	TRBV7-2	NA	CASSIRGLGGYTF	TGTGCCAGCAGCATCAGGGGGCTGGGTGGCTACACCTTC
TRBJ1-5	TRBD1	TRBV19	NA	CASSIVDRGDQPQHF	TGTGCCAGTAGTATCGTTGACAGGGGAGATCAGCCCCAGCATTTT
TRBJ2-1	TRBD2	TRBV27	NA	CASTKTGTSGRGEQFF	TGTGCCAGCACTAAAACCGGGACTAGCGGGAGGGGCGAGCAGTTCTTC